These T cell receptor beta chains were read from a single sample in a study of regulatory T cells in long-lasting Graves disease. TCRdb reanalysed the multiplex PCR reads using MiXCR and keeps one entry per CDR3 protein. The table includes 350,000 to 450,000 distinct CDR3 sequences, 14% to 15% detected once. These data were also reused for a study on T cells in Graves' hyperthyroidism and ophthalmopathy.

The material sequenced was peripheral blood mononuclear cells (PBMCs), taken at new diagnosis, from a patient treated with antithyroid drugs. The source is a woman between 40 and 50 years old with Graves disease. Each CDR3 is given with its conserved first and last residue. A D gene is named only where the DNA matches it firmly.

d_call: NA; v_call: TRBV7-3; cdr3_aa: CASSSGPRVSAGELFF
d_call: NA; v_call: TRBV28; cdr3_aa: CASSFGGPPYNEQFF
d_call: NA; v_call: TRBV7-2; cdr3_aa: CASSRASSYNEQFF
d_call: NA; v_call: TRBV7-2; cdr3_aa: CASSLGTQGRTGELFF
d_call: NA; v_call: TRBV15; cdr3_aa: CATSRDVREPQHF
d_call: NA; v_call: TRBV5-1; cdr3_aa: CASSFGVNVGVDTQYF
d_call: TRBD1; v_call: TRBV6-2/TRBV6-3; cdr3_aa: CASRPGTGTRKLFF
d_call: TRBD2; v_call: TRBV30; cdr3_aa: CAWENSGRAYEQYF
d_call: NA; v_call: TRBV11-3; cdr3_aa: CASSLFGTGAGGSGELFF
d_call: TRBD1; v_call: TRBV28; cdr3_aa: CASSFQGGNYGYTF
d_call: NA; v_call: TRBV11-2; cdr3_aa: CASSGLSETQYF
d_call: TRBD2; v_call: TRBV29-1; cdr3_aa: CSVAPPGGVLCF
d_call: NA; v_call: TRBV6-2/TRBV6-3; cdr3_aa: CASSEWIARDTQYF
d_call: NA; v_call: TRBV20-1; cdr3_aa: CSAPQPSVGQETQYF
d_call: NA; v_call: TRBV3-1; cdr3_aa: CASSQWGPNEQFF